This T cell receptor (beta chain) came from a study of blood T cell repertoires in COVID-19. Study as a whole: The cDNA or gDNA used as material had been derived from T cells, B-cell-depleted T cells, or PBMCs.

The germline V gene has CDR1 MDHEN and CDR2 SYDVKM. The CDR3 consists of 13 residues. V shed 6 bases and J shed 4 bases, with 9 bases lying between them. Original methodology: How many nucleated cells were present was estimated from reference gene primer amplification. Repertoires were generated with immunoSEQ multiplex PCR, while TCRdb's copy carries only in-frame clones and drops some. Clone size and V and J calls were adopted from that table, with D and trimming inferred from the DNA. The repertoire holds 200,000 to 300,000 clones, with approximately 85% as singletons. Sample: peripheral blood. The source of this sequence is a man aged 50 to 60 with acute or convalescent COVID-19. The rearrangement uses TRBV28 and TRBJ1-4, with D possibly TRBD1 on 5 matching bases. CDR3 nucleotide sequence: TGTGCCAGCAGATGGGGGGGTAATGAAAAACTGTTTTTT. As protein: CASRWGGNEKLFF.